This T cell receptor (beta chain) was identified in a study of PD-L1 blockade in urothelial cancer (dated by TCRdb to 2015 to 2018). About the study as a whole: All patients started therapy around 2014 and received atezolizumab 1,200 mg intravenously every 3 weeks. About 90% of the roughly 29 patients were identified as males with urothelial cancer of bladder origin, and a prior smoking history was reported by 18 of 29 patients. Patients had an ECOG performance status of 0 or 1 and had received between 0 and 3 prior chemotherapy regimens. Blood samples were analyzed at two time points: 3 weeks after treatment start (second dose) and 6 weeks after treatment start. Blood samples gave a median of about 140,000 T cells and 88,000 or so unique TCRs, with a median clonality of about 0.078. The study, an exploratory multi-omic analysis, examined somatic, immune and clinical correlates of response to PD-L1 blockade with atezolizumab in urothelial cancer. TCR sequencing covered pretreatment tumor samples and matched, serially collected peripheral blood taken before and after atezolizumab treatment. Durable clinical benefit was defined as progression-free survival longer than 6 months, and TCR features were also tested against progression-free and overall survival. In the same patients, whole exome sequencing and RNA sequencing of pretreatment tumors were performed in addition to TCR sequencing. Durable clinical benefit was achieved by nine patients but not by the remaining 20. Pretreatment blood TCR-seq was available for 30 or so patients, at least one posttreatment blood collection was obtained for 24 patients, and tumor TCR-seq was available for 24 patients.

What the study reported, not specific to this receptor: Among patients with durable benefit, tumor-associated TCR clones showed greater expansion in peripheral blood 3 weeks after treatment started (n ≈ 24, p = 0.022). Because of the small sample size (n ≈ 31) and the many exploratory analyses performed, the results are intended to be regarded as hypothesis-generating. Improved progression-free and overall survival was found to be associated with pretreatment peripheral blood TCR clonality below the median.

CDR1 and CDR2 are drawn from the germline V gene: SGHRS, YFSETQ. V lost 5 bases and J lost 1 base; the stretch between them is 12 bases long. The CDR3 goes from the cysteine to the phenylalanine over 14 residues. The only DNA kept is the CDR3, 42 bases in frame from the first base. Synthetic TCR analog templates were spiked into each PCR to estimate absolute template abundance from read counts. TCRbeta CDR3 regions were amplified from genomic DNA with bias-controlled V and J gene primers using the immunoSEQ assay. Sequencing of rearranged TCRbeta segments was performed at approximately 20X coverage. On the authors' methods: Clustering was used to correct sequencing errors, and CDR3s were annotated against IMGT to assign V, D and J genes. Downstream analyses used only productive TCRbeta rearrangements, leaving out any out-of-frame or stop-codon sequences. To compute clonality, Shannon entropy was normalized by the log of the number of unique productive sequences and then subtracted from one. Clones differing between time points or between blood and tumor were identified using Fisher's exact test with Benjamini-Hochberg correction, with an adjusted p below 0.01 applied as the threshold. TCRdb took over this immuneACCESS table, retaining in-frame rearrangements with V and J assigned. Such tables are incomplete; in checked studies, under half of the missing clones stem from an unresolved V gene, and the remainder is unexplained. The DNA gave D and trimming, while V, J and clone size come from that table. This sample holds tens of thousands of clones; approximately 89% were observed only once. The ten largest clones represent around 0.94% of the sample.

As to this clone: No cognate antigen has been identified for it. Per-base qualities were not stored, and no clone one base away is much larger.

Explained via the paper, the time point label denotes: peripheral blood 6 weeks after treatment start. The cohort comprised nearly 30 patients with locally advanced or metastatic urothelial carcinoma treated at Memorial Sloan Kettering on a trial protocol. Peripheral blood mononuclear cells were collected pretreatment and during treatment, at between 1 and 8 total time points per patient. The Qiagen DNeasy Blood extraction kit was used to purify genomic DNA from total PBMCs and from tumor samples. Collected pretreatment and during treatment, PBMCs were isolated and stored as previously described. Rearrangement joined TRBV5-1 to TRBJ1-1, with a weak D call of TRBD1 (6 bases match). The source is a woman older than 75 with urothelial cancer. The sample in question was PBMCs, obtained around atezolizumab (anti-PD-L1) treatment. The CDR3 reads as follows: CASSSRTANTEAFF. The sequenced DNA: TGCGCCAGCAGTTCACGGACAGCGAACACTGAAGCTTTCTTT. With the portions outside the CDR3 filled from the reference TRBV5-1 and TRBJ1-1 genes, the complete variable region becomes KAGVTQTPRYLIKTRGQQVTLSCSPISGHRSVSWYQQTPGQGLQFLFEYFSETQRNKGNFPGRFSGRQFSNSRSEMNVSTLELGDSALYLCASSSRTANTEAFFGQGTRLTVV.